This is a list of T cell receptor beta chains from one sample in a study of identical twins. TCRdb redid the calling of the 5' RACE reads with MiXCR, one entry per CDR3 protein. The sample has some 600,000 distinct CDR3 sequences; less than 9% are singletons. This same sample was also taken into another study, of yellow fever vaccine responses in identical twins.

Sequencing was done on a sample of PBMCs. All receptors come from a woman in her late teens or twenties in good health. Each CDR3 is given with its conserved first and last residue. D genes are given only for firm matches. Where a row states a size, it is once, few, many or the class of an expanded clone; other rows omit it.

D,V,J,size,CDR3,DNA
.,TRBV20-1,TRBJ2-7,few,CSARPLGGIYEQYF,TGCAGTGCTAGACCCCTCGGCGGGATCTACGAGCAGTACTTC
TRBD2,TRBV20-1,TRBJ2-1,few,CCARGLAGYSYNEQFF,TGCTGTGCTAGAGGTCTAGCGGGATACTCCTACAATGAGCAGTTCTTC
.,TRBV21-1,TRBJ1-6,many,CASSKEFGTGDDYSPLHF,TGTGCCAGCAGCAAAGAGTTCGGGACAGGTGATGATTATTCACCCCTCCACTTT
TRBD1,TRBV12-3/TRBV12-4,TRBJ1-1,many,CASSKRQGEAFF,TGTGCCAGCAGTAAACGACAGGGGGAGGCTTTCTTT
.,TRBV15,TRBJ1-3,many,CATSGTAGNTIYF,TGTGCCACCAGTGGAACTGCTGGAAACACCATATATTTT
TRBD2,TRBV20-1,TRBJ2-1,few,CSARDSGSLAGNEQFF,TGCAGTGCTAGAGATTCGGGAAGCTTAGCGGGGAATGAGCAGTTCTTC
.,TRBV5-1,TRBJ2-5,few,CASSLSSGTWQETQYF,TGCGCCAGCAGCTTGAGTTCAGGGACATGGCAAGAGACCCAGTACTTC
TRBD2,TRBV18,TRBJ2-1,few,CASSAGTSSVNEQFF,TGTGCCAGCTCCGCCGGGACTAGCAGTGTCAATGAGCAGTTCTTC
TRBD2,TRBV24-1,TRBJ2-1,.,CATSDQSGVTYNEQFF,TGTGCCACCAGTGATCAGAGCGGGGTTACCTACAATGAGCAGTTCTTC
.,TRBV9,TRBJ2-2,.,CASSQRDSSNTGELFF,TGTGCCAGCAGCCAGCGGGACAGCTCGAACACCGGGGAGCTGTTTTTT
.,TRBV7-2,TRBJ1-6,few,CASSLGAGGTAPLHF,TGTGCCAGCAGCTTAGGGGCGGGGGGTACCGCACCCCTCCACTTT
.,TRBV20-1,TRBJ2-2,few,CSARDGDYTGELFF,TGCAGTGCTAGAGATGGGGATTACACCGGGGAGCTGTTTTTT
.,TRBV28,TRBJ1-2,.,CASSFTNRVWYGYTF,TGTGCCAGCAGTTTCACAAACAGGGTCTGGTATGGCTACACCTTC
TRBD2,TRBV12-3/TRBV12-4,TRBJ2-1,.,CASSQAGLAGENEQFF,TGTGCCAGCAGCCAGGCCGGACTAGCGGGAGAGAATGAGCAGTTCTTC
TRBD2,TRBV4-1,TRBJ2-1,.,CASSQDLLAGGYNEQFF,TGCGCCAGCAGCCAAGATCTACTAGCGGGTGGGTACAATGAGCAGTTCTTC
.,TRBV6-1,TRBJ1-1,.,CASRSGPMSTEAFF,TGTGCCAGCAGGAGCGGACCCATGAGCACTGAAGCTTTCTTT
TRBD1,TRBV12-3/TRBV12-4,TRBJ2-3,many,CASSFSPGQRTDTQYF,TGTGCCAGCAGTTTTTCGCCGGGACAGCGCACAGATACGCAGTATTTT
.,TRBV5-1,TRBJ2-7,few,CASRLGFSLGGRGSYEQYF,TGCGCCAGCCGGCTGGGTTTTTCTTTGGGGGGGCGAGGATCCTACGAGCAGTACTTC
TRBD1,TRBV20-1,TRBJ2-5,.,CSARTGYQETQYF,TGCAGTGCCCGGACAGGGTACCAAGAGACCCAGTACTTC
TRBD1,TRBV5-1,TRBJ2-7,many,CASRQRDRGLNEQYF,TGCGCCAGCAGGCAACGGGACAGGGGTTTGAACGAGCAGTACTTC
.,TRBV28,TRBJ2-5,few,CASSLIGAGETQYF,TGTGCCAGCAGTTTAATTGGGGCTGGGGAGACCCAGTACTTC
TRBD2,TRBV11-1,TRBJ2-1,few,CASSLRGTIGNEQFF,TGTGCCAGCAGCTTACGAGGGACTATTGGGAATGAGCAGTTCTTC
TRBD1,TRBV12-3/TRBV12-4,TRBJ1-2,many,CASRNPGTGYGYTF,TGTGCCAGCAGAAACCCAGGGACAGGGTATGGCTACACCTTC
.,TRBV4-1,TRBJ2-1,many,CASSQEARLDEQFF,TGCGCCAGCAGCCAAGAGGCCCGACTGGATGAGCAGTTCTTC
.,TRBV25-1,TRBJ2-1,.,CASSEGRRQFF,TGTGCCAGCAGTGAAGGGAGGCGGCAGTTCTTC